What follows are 6 T cell receptor beta chains derived from one specimen sequenced in a study of cytomegalovirus exposure and HLA in healthy donors. Both 60 Vbeta primers and 13 Jbeta primers went into the PCR. Clones were sequenced by immunoSEQ multiplex PCR, and TCRdb holds only the in-frame ones, with some missing. This table has more than 90,000 clones, approximately 72% appearing once. The sequenced material came from PBMCs. Receptor source: a man aged 35 to 55 in good health and CMV-seropositive.

CDR3 DNA: TGTGCCAGCAGTTTAAGCGGGACTAGCTCCTACGAGCAGTACTTC. Protein: CASSLSGTSSYEQYF. The chain couples TRBV7-2 to TRBJ2-7; 8 nucleotides agree with TRBD2. The CDR3 length is 15 residues. Germline trimming cut 6 bases from V and 0 bases from J; bases unmatched to any gene: 7. Germline V gene lookup returns CDR1 SGHTA and CDR2 FQGNSA.

The rearrangement joins TRBV4-2 to TRBJ2-3; possible D gene TRBD2, 6 bases. V dropped 0 bases and J dropped 5 bases, with 15 bases sitting between them. The V gene's germline CDR1 is LGHNA and CDR2 YNFKEQ. This CDR3 has 16 amino acids. The CDR3 bases are TGTGCCAGCAGCCAAGATTGGGCTAGCGCGAAAGATACGCAGTATTTT. Protein: CASSQDWASAKDTQYF.

The J gene is TRBJ2-5, the V gene TRBV6-1, with 9 bases matching TRBD1. V lost 1 base to trimming and J lost 5 bases; unmatched junction nucleotides: 5. The CDR3 length is 15 residues. Per the germline V gene, CDR1 is MNHNS and CDR2 is SASEGT. The CDR3 nucleotides are TGTGCCAGCAGTGAAGGTTTGGGGACAGGGGAGACCCAGTACTTC. Residues: CASSEGLGTGETQYF.

In its sample, this clone was seen once. The chain combines TRBV4-1 with TRBJ2-1; 8 nucleotides align to TRBD2. Trimming took 3 bases from V and 5 from J; bases not matched to a gene: 9. This CDR3 has 16 residues. Germline CDR1 MGHRA, CDR2 YSYEKL. CDR3 DNA sequence: TGCGCCAGCAGCCATCCTTCGGGACTAGACAACAATGAGCAGTTCTTC. This translates into CASSHPSGLDNNEQFF.

V and J are TRBV4-1 and TRBJ1-1; TRBD1 might be the D (5 bases). Germline CDR1 reads MGHRA; CDR2 reads YSYEKL. CDR3 length: 15 residues. Trimming took 0 bases from V and 4 from J, leaving 12 bases between them. CDR3 protein: CASSQEPGGGTEAFF. CDR3 bases: TGCGCCAGCAGCCAAGAACCGGGGGGAGGCACTGAAGCTTTCTTT.

V gene TRBV4-3 combines with J gene TRBJ2-1; D is ambiguous. The V gene's germline CDR1 is LGHNA and CDR2 YSLEER. The V end lost 4 bases, the J end lost 4 bases, and 5 bases lay between the germline ends. CDR3 length equals 12 residues. The CDR3 DNA follows: TGCGCCAGCAGCCCCAATTACAATGAGCAGTTCTTC. Its protein product is CASSPNYNEQFF.